A selection of T cell receptor beta chains follows, all from one sample in a study of cytomegalovirus exposure and HLA in healthy donors. Repertoires were generated with immunoSEQ multiplex PCR, while TCRdb's copy carries only in-frame clones and drops some. The sample has approximately 170,000 clones, 84% seen once. Material: PBMCs. The receptors stem from a man aged 25 to 40 in good health and CMV-seropositive. Each CDR3 is given with its conserved first and last residue. D genes are given only for firm matches. Size is omitted from some rows. Given values are once, few, many or a class for expanded clones.

J,D,size,V,CDR3,DNA
TRBJ2-5,.,.,TRBV6-5,CASSYYAGVQETQYF,TGTGCCAGCAGTTACTACGCCGGGGTACAAGAGACCCAGTACTTC
TRBJ2-5,.,.,TRBV5-4,CASSSEFGGSGETQYF,TGTGCCAGCAGCTCGGAGTTCGGAGGGTCGGGAGAGACCCAGTACTTC
TRBJ2-1,.,.,TRBV14,CASSQVSANRREQFF,TGTGCCAGCAGCCAAGTGAGTGCGAACCGTCGTGAGCAGTTCTTC
TRBJ2-7,.,.,TRBV29-1,CSAGFSYEQYF,TGCAGCGCCGGTTTCTCCTACGAGCAGTACTTC
TRBJ1-2,TRBD1,.,TRBV7-2,CASSLDRGNYGYTF,TGTGCCAGCAGCTTAGACAGGGGTAACTATGGCTACACCTTC
TRBJ2-1,.,.,TRBV10-2,CASSVEPGSYNEQFF,TGCGCCAGCAGTGTAGAGCCAGGCTCCTACAATGAGCAGTTCTTC
TRBJ1-5,.,.,TRBV28,CASSLREQPQHF,TGTGCCAGCAGTTTACGAGAGCAGCCCCAGCATTTT
TRBJ1-2,TRBD1,.,TRBV7-3,CASSPGTGGTNPYGYTF,TGTGCCAGCAGCCCCGGGACAGGGGGTACAAACCCCTATGGCTACACCTTC
TRBJ1-3,TRBD1,.,TRBV4-3,CASSQAGGVGNTIYF,TGCGCCAGCAGCCAAGCAGGGGGAGTTGGAAACACCATATATTTT
TRBJ2-5,TRBD2,once,TRBV10-1,CASSGTSGREETQYF,TGCGCCAGCAGTGGAACTAGCGGGCGGGAAGAGACCCAGTACTTC
TRBJ1-1,TRBD1,once,TRBV6-5,CASSYSGTGRDTEAFF,TGTGCCAGCAGTTACTCCGGGACAGGGAGGGACACTGAAGCTTTCTTT
TRBJ2-1,.,.,TRBV28,CASSFSGVLDEQFF,TGTGCCAGCAGTTTCTCCGGAGTTTTGGATGAGCAGTTCTTC
TRBJ1-1,.,.,TRBV19,CASSARALNTEAFF,TGTGCCAGTAGTGCCAGGGCCCTGAACACTGAAGCTTTCTTT
TRBJ2-2,.,few,TRBV19,CASSYRDGRTNTGELFF,TGTGCCAGTAGTTACCGGGACGGGAGAACGAACACCGGGGAGCTGTTTTTT
TRBJ2-5,TRBD1,.,TRBV7-3,CASSLTGGAETQYF,TGTGCCAGCAGCTTAACAGGGGGCGCAGAGACCCAGTACTTC
TRBJ2-2,TRBD1,few,TRBV7-6,CASSSIRKDRGRPGELFF,TGTGCCAGCAGCTCCATCAGAAAGGACAGGGGGCGTCCCGGGGAGCTGTTTTTT
TRBJ2-7,.,.,TRBV6-6,CASSYGGRSYEQYF,TGTGCCAGCAGTTACGGGGGCCGCTCCTACGAGCAGTACTTC
TRBJ2-7,.,.,TRBV4-1,CASSQDRQGHEQYF,TGCGCCAGCAGCCAAGATAGGCAGGGCCACGAGCAGTACTTC
TRBJ2-5,.,.,TRBV5-4,CASSFQGGGETQYF,TGTGCCAGCAGCTTCCAGGGGGGCGGAGAGACCCAGTACTTC
TRBJ1-2,.,.,TRBV28,CASSLLQGSYTF,TGTGCCAGCAGTTTACTTCAGGGTAGTTACACCTTC
TRBJ1-5,TRBD1,few,TRBV7-9,CASSSQGQAGQPQHF,TGTGCCAGCAGCTCACAGGGACAGGCGGGTCAGCCCCAGCATTTT
TRBJ2-1,.,few,TRBV4-2,CASSPYLDSNNEQFF,TGTGCCAGCAGCCCTTACCTGGACTCCAACAATGAGCAGTTCTTC
TRBJ2-5,TRBD2,.,TRBV4-2,CASSQWTSGGLGETQYF,TGTGCCAGCAGCCAATGGACTAGCGGGGGGCTCGGGGAGACCCAGTACTTC
TRBJ2-7,.,.,TRBV25-1,CASSVGDYEQYF,TGTGCCAGCAGTGTAGGGGACTACGAGCAGTACTTC
TRBJ2-2,.,.,TRBV19,CASSMVTGRTGELFF,TGTGCCAGTAGTATGGTTACAGGGCGCACCGGGGAGCTGTTTTTT
TRBJ1-3,.,.,TRBV15,CATSTDISGNTIYF,TGTGCCACCAGCACCGACATCTCTGGAAACACCATATATTTT
TRBJ2-5,.,once,TRBV4-3,CASSNTPGFGETQYF,TGCGCCAGCAGCAATACTCCCGGGTTCGGAGAGACCCAGTACTTC
TRBJ1-3,TRBD1,.,TRBV7-9,CASSFSGTGGTGNTIYF,TGTGCCAGCAGCTTTTCCGGGACAGGGGGAACTGGAAACACCATATATTTT
TRBJ2-5,.,.,TRBV12-5,CASGSGSGETQYF,TGTGCTAGTGGTTCCGGGTCTGGGGAGACCCAGTACTTC